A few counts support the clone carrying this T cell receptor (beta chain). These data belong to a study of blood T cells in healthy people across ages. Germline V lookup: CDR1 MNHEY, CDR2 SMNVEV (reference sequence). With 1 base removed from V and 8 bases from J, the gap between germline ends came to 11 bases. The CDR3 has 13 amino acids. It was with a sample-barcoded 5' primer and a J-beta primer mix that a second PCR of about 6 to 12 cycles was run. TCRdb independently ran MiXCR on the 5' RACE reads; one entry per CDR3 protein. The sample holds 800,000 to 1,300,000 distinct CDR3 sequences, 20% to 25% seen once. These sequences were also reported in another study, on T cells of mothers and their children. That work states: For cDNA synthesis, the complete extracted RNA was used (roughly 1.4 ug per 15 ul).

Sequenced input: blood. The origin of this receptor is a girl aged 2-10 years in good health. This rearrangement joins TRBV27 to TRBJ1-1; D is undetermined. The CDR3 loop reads CASSLYLDGEAFF. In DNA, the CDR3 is TGTGCCAGCAGTTTATATCTTGATGGAGAAGCTTTCTTT.